This T cell receptor beta chain was found in a study of T-cell memory formation after mild COVID-19 (dated by TCRdb to the early 2020s). With respect to the entire study: TCR sequence clusters from the two donors were found to be largely donor specific. The cohort was made up of two young adult volunteers, one female and one male, who were previously healthy. Longitudinal TCRalpha and TCRbeta repertoire sequencing tracked T-cell clones expanding and contracting after mild COVID-19 in a couple of donors. The investigation overall reported the following: Balanced CD4/CD8 phenotypes were observed for clones contracting from day 15 to 85, whereas a bias towards CD4+ was observed for a second wave of clones expanding from day 15 to 37. The study covered only a couple of mild cases, and larger cohorts including severe cases with pre-infection samples were considered necessary. Contracting CD4+ clones were located mainly in the CM and EM memory subsets, whereas CD8+ clones were found to be enriched in EMRA. The detection of some responding clones in pre-infection memory suggests that pre-existing cross-reactive memory T cells joined the SARS-CoV-2 response. SARS-CoV-2 specificity of the second-wave clones peaking on day 37 was not confirmed.

Sequencing used an Illumina NovaSeq 6000. Using 5'RACE with constant-segment primers, TCRalpha and TCRbeta cDNA libraries were constructed, with sample barcodes and unique molecular identifiers added in the process. RNA was extracted from every sample with Trizol reagent. Amplification of the libraries took two PCR steps, and the second step added a second sample barcode plus Illumina TruSeq adapters. Sequencing of libraries was performed on an Illumina NovaSeq with 2 x 150 bp paired-end reads. The authors' analysis ran thus. Reads were demultiplexed and collapsed into UMI-guided consensus sequences with migec v1.2.7. Using mixcr v2.1.11, UMI consensuses were aligned to TRA and TRB V and J templates and then assembled into clonotypes. A clonotype was counted as expanded or contracted only if both edgeR and NoisET called the change significant, with noise models trained on biological replicates. For edgeR calls, the thresholds were a false discovery rate-adjusted p below 0.01 and a log2 fold-change of 1. As an exploratory analysis of dynamics, max-normalized trajectories of the 1000 most abundant clonotypes were examined by PCA with hierarchical clustering. Each responding clone was given a CD4 or CD8 phenotype based on the CD4+ and CD8+ repertoires, which had been sequenced separately. TCRdb applied fastp at Q25 and MiXCR to the public reads, then kept only in-frame beta chains. A single entry per CDR3 protein holds the most common genes and DNA from its merged rows. TCRdb's processing, not the authors' own work, is the source of the V and J calls. The sample table records a few hundred thousand distinct CDR3 sequences; 20% to 25% of these occur just once. The ten largest clonotypes hold approximately 8.4% of the sample.

At the junction V is shortened by 1 base and J by 7 bases; bases outside the gene matches: 8. CDR1 and CDR2 are read off the germline V gene (reference sequence) as SGHKS and YYEKEE. The CDR3 sequence holds 15 residues, the cysteine and phenylalanine included. The kept DNA is CDR3 alone, 45 bases in frame from the first base. This clonotype was detected only a few times. Its antigen is not yet known. No quality values exist for individual bases; no much larger clone is one base distant. Ficoll-Paque density gradient centrifugation was used to isolate PBMCs. The origin of this receptor is an adult woman who had mild COVID-19 (a few samples of this study predate the infection). The sample titles of this study are shuffled in the database, so cell type and time point are left out; the donor was told from shared clones. The specimen was PBMCs or a T cell subset sorted from them (not recorded which). In this chain, TRBV5-5 is recombined with TRBJ2-1, and 7 junctional nucleotides match TRBD2. The sequenced DNA is TGTGCCAGCAGCTTGTTGGCGGGGGTACCGAATGAGCAGTTCTTC. This translates into CASSLLAGVPNEQFF.